The rows below give T cell receptor beta chains drawn from one sample of a study of PD-1 blockade in mismatch repair-deficient tumors. Assay used: immunoSEQ multiplex PCR; TCRdb lists only in-frame clones, some missing. In the table there are 120,000 or so clones, about 85% of which are singletons. The sequenced sample was peripheral blood, obtained 44 weeks after starting pembrolizumab. The origin of the receptors is an adult with mismatch repair-deficient cancer. Each CDR3 is given with its conserved first and last residue. D genes are given only for firm matches. Size is stated for part of the rows, as once, few or many counts, or as a class when the clone is expanded.

D gene | J gene | clone size | V gene | CDR3 protein | CDR3 DNA
TRBD1 | TRBJ1-1 | NA | TRBV28 | CASTRQGRYGAFF | TGTGCCAGCACCAGACAGGGGAGGTACGGAGCTTTCTTT
NA | TRBJ2-5 | NA | TRBV4-1 | CASSVDGETQYF | TGCGCCAGCAGTGTGGACGGGGAGACCCAGTACTTC
TRBD2 | TRBJ2-1 | NA | TRBV4-2 | CASSQVRTSGGSSYNEQFF | TGTGCCAGCAGCCAAGTACGGACTAGCGGAGGGAGCTCCTACAATGAGCAGTTCTTC
TRBD1 | TRBJ2-1 | NA | TRBV6-6 | CASRRTGGGNEQFF | TGTGCCAGCAGGCGTACAGGGGGCGGGAATGAGCAGTTCTTC
NA | TRBJ2-3 | NA | TRBV7-3 | CASSKRGTADTQYF | TGTGCCAGCAGTAAACGGGGGACCGCAGATACGCAGTATTTT
TRBD2 | TRBJ2-3 | NA | TRBV5-1 | CASSLVGGGRTDTQYF | TGCGCCAGCAGCTTGGTCGGGGGAGGGCGTACAGATACGCAGTATTTT
NA | TRBJ1-2 | NA | TRBV6-1 | CASSRGLGYTF | TGTGCCAGCAGTAGAGGGTTAGGCTACACCTTC
NA | TRBJ2-7 | NA | TRBV7-2 | CASSLAVGTDAYEQYF | TGTGCCAGCAGCTTAGCGGTCGGAACGGATGCCTACGAGCAGTACTTC
NA | TRBJ2-6 | NA | TRBV7-7 | CASNLRVTGANVLTF | TGTGCTAGCAACCTCAGGGTCACTGGGGCCAACGTCCTGACTTTC
NA | TRBJ2-7 | NA | TRBV15 | CATSRDTAGSYEQYF | TGTGCCACCAGCAGAGATACCGCAGGTTCCTACGAGCAGTACTTC
NA | TRBJ2-7 | NA | TRBV6-1 | CASGQSGSYEQYF | TGTGCCAGTGGACAGAGCGGATCCTACGAGCAGTACTTC
NA | TRBJ2-6 | NA | TRBV5-1 | CASSLTWVGANVLTF | TGCGCCAGCAGCTTGACCTGGGTTGGGGCCAACGTCCTGACTTTC
NA | TRBJ2-1 | once | TRBV29-1 | CSAGDTFNEQFF | TGCAGCGCTGGGGACACTTTCAATGAGCAGTTCTTC
NA | TRBJ1-1 | NA | TRBV7-9 | CASSLYRDEAFF | TGTGCCAGCAGCCTTTACAGGGATGAAGCTTTCTTT
TRBD2 | TRBJ2-7 | few | TRBV5-4 | CASSPSGHSYEQYF | TGTGCCAGCAGCCCTAGCGGGCACTCCTACGAGCAGTACTTC
TRBD2 | TRBJ2-7 | NA | TRBV7-2 | CASSSPPGLAGNPYEQYF | TGTGCCAGCAGCTCTCCACCGGGACTAGCGGGAAATCCCTACGAGCAGTACTTC
NA | TRBJ2-2 | NA | TRBV28 | CASSFRRSANTGELFF | TGTGCCAGCAGTTTCAGGCGGAGCGCGAACACCGGGGAGCTGTTTTTT
TRBD2 | TRBJ2-7 | NA | TRBV11-3 | CASSTHGLAEYEQYF | TGTGCCAGCAGCACCCACGGCCTAGCGGAATACGAGCAGTACTTC
NA | TRBJ2-7 | NA | TRBV28 | CASSILPLKTGAYLVQYF | TGTGCCAGCAGTATCTTACCCCTGAAGACTGGGGCGTATCTTGTGCAGTACTTC
NA | TRBJ2-4 | NA | TRBV29-1 | CSVDWGNIQYF | TGCAGCGTTGATTGGGGGAACATTCAGTACTTC
TRBD1 | TRBJ2-7 | NA | TRBV13 | CASSLGVRQGTSYEQYF | TGTGCCAGCAGCTTAGGCGTCCGACAGGGAACGTCCTACGAGCAGTACTTC
NA | TRBJ2-1 | NA | TRBV4-1 | CASSQVSGYEQFF | TGCGCCAGCAGCCAAGTCTCCGGATATGAGCAGTTCTTC